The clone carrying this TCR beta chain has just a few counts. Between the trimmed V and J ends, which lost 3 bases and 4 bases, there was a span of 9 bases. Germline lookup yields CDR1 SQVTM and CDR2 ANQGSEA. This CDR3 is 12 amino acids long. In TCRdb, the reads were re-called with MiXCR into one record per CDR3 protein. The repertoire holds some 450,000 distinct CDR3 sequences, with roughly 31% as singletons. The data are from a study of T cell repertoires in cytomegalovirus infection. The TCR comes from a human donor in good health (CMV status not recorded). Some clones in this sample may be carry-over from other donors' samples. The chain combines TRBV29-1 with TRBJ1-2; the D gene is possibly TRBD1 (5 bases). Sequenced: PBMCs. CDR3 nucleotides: TGCAGCGTTGAGCAGGGCCTCTATGGCTACACCTTC. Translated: CSVEQGLYGYTF.